The clone carrying this TCR beta chain was seen a handful of times. The antigen remains undetermined. Amplification of TCR beta CDR3 regions used RNA as the template. The HTBI set primed first-round TCR CDR3 RT-PCR. MiXCR was run by TCRdb on the multiplex PCR reads, yielding one entry per CDR3 protein. The top ten hold under 8% of the sample, which has 600,000 to 700,000 distinct CDR3 sequences, just under 45% seen once. CDR1 is LNHDA and CDR2 is SQIVND in the germline V gene (reference sequence). CDR3 length: 12 residues. V was clipped by 2 bases and J by 7 bases, with 8 bases between them. The data derive from a study of T cells in Graves' hyperthyroidism and ophthalmopathy. Whole-study results and caveats: Ophthalmopathy was model-predicted a median about six months pre-onset. Blood also carried most thyroid clonotypes expanded above 0.001.

Lactation, pregnancy, other autoimmune disease or uncontrolled infection excluded patients. Diagnoses used clinical symptoms, serum thyroxine and TRAb, thyroid ultrasound and orbital computed tomography. The sequence came from an adult man with Graves' disease, either hyperthyroidism or ophthalmopathy (not recorded which). Sequenced: peripheral blood or thyroid tissue (not recorded which). The rearrangement links TRBV19 to TRBJ1-1, with TRBD1 as a possible D gene (5 bases). The CDR3 DNA reads TGTGCCAGTAGTATACAAGACAGTGAAGCTTTCTTT. It yields the protein CASSIQDSEAFF. The full variable domain, in which reference TRBV19 and TRBJ1-1 provide the parts outside the CDR3, is DGGITQSPKYLFRKEGQNVTLSCEQNLNHDAMYWYRQDPGQGLRLIYYSQIVNDFQKGDIAEGYSVSREKKESFPLTVTSAQKNPTAFYLCASSIQDSEAFFGQGTRLTVV.